A single sample gave rise to the 3 T cell receptor beta chains below, sequenced in a study of T-cell reconstitution after alpha-beta-depleted transplantation in children. Preparation of the TCRbeta library was carried out with unique molecular identifiers. MiXCR was run by TCRdb on the PCR reads, yielding one entry per CDR3 protein. The sample shows 210,000 or so distinct CDR3 sequences, approximately 9.5% of them seen only once. The sample consisted of PBMCs from the stem cell graft donor, taken from the stem cell graft. The source is a human donor who donated a stem cell graft to a child with acute lymphoblastic leukemia.

The rearrangement joins TRBV12-3 or TRBV12-4 to TRBJ2-5, with D perhaps assigned TRBD1 or TRBD2 (5 bases each). CDR3 length: 13 residues. With 3 bases removed from V and 5 bases from J, the gap between germline ends came to 10 bases. CDR3 loop: CASSFQGRETQYF. CDR3 bases: TGTGCCAGCAGTTTCCAGGGACGGGAGACCCAGTACTTC.

This clonotype was counted a few times. CDR3 residues: CASSRSGLSADTQYF. The CDR3 DNA reads as TGTGCCAGCAGTCGCTCCGGGTTGAGTGCAGATACGCAGTATTTT. The chain is built from TRBV12-3 or TRBV12-4 and TRBJ2-3; D ambiguous. V shed 5 bases and J shed 4 bases, with 16 bases lying between them. The CDR3 extends over 15 amino acids.

This chain connects TRBV29-1 to TRBJ1-1; perhaps TRBD1 as D (5 bases). This CDR3 spans 13 amino acids. CDR1 SQVTM and CDR2 ANQGSEA come from the germline V gene. Trimming removed 2 bases at V and 0 bases at J, with 7 bases between. DNA of the CDR3: TGCAGCGTTGAAAGACAGCTGAACACTGAAGCTTTCTTT. Protein product: CSVERQLNTEAFF.